The 8 T cell receptor beta chains below come from one sample, sequenced in a study of T cells in Graves' hyperthyroidism and ophthalmopathy. Amplification yielded TCR beta CDR3 regions, with RNA transcripts as the source. Primed by the HTBI set, a first-round RT-PCR was run on the TCR CDR3. TCRdb analysed the multiplex PCR reads with MiXCR anew, one entry per CDR3 protein. The sample lists a few hundred thousand distinct CDR3 sequences; 15% to 18% were seen once. Source material: blood. The receptors were sampled from a woman aged 18 to 35 with Graves' hyperthyroidism that later progressed to Graves' ophthalmopathy.

There are many counts of this clonotype. The chain carries TRBV20-1 and TRBJ2-5, with D maybe TRBD2 (6 bases). Trimming left V 0 bases short and J 4 bases short, with 18 bases between. The germline CDR1 and CDR2 sequences are DFQATT and SNEGSKA (reference sequence). The CDR3 covers 16 residues. CDR3 nucleotide sequence: TGCAGTGCTAGAGATTTCGGGTCCGGGGGTGGAGAGACCCAGTACTTC. Translated, it gives CSARDFGSGGGETQYF.

This sequence joins TRBV19 and TRBJ2-7; 8 nucleotides align to TRBD1. Germline values: CDR1 LNHDA, CDR2 SQIVND (reference sequence). The trim removed 6 bases at V and 4 bases at J, leaving 8 bases unmatched. The CDR3 is 14 amino acids. CDR3 nucleotides: TGTGCCAGTAGCAGGGGGCCCTCCGAATACGAGCAGTACTTC. Encoded protein: CASSRGPSEYEQYF.

Many counts were recorded for this clonotype. The chain has TRBV27 and TRBJ1-5, with 9 nucleotides matching TRBD1. With 8 bases clipped from V and 2 bases from J, the junction kept 16 bases outside the gene matches. Per germline, CDR1 MNHEY and CDR2 SMNVEV (reference sequence). The CDR3 runs to 18 residues. The CDR3 DNA follows: TGTGCCAGCGGAAGAAACGGACAGGGGACGATGGGCAATCAGCCCCAGCATTTT. Amino acids: CASGRNGQGTMGNQPQHF.

This clonotype was found a few times. The rearrangement links TRBV20-1 to TRBJ2-3; 11 bases fit TRBD2. After removal of 4 bases from V and 0 bases from J, the junction contained 6 bases not matched to a gene. Germline CDR1 DFQATT, CDR2 SNEGSKA (reference sequence). The CDR3 sequence is 16 residues long. CDR3 DNA sequence: TGCAGTGCTAAAGAGGGACTAGCGGCGAGCACAGATACGCAGTATTTT. It translates to CSAKEGLAASTDTQYF.

This clonotype has at least ten counts. The rearrangement uses TRBV6-2 or TRBV6-3 and TRBJ2-3, with D hard to call. The V gene's germline CDR1 is MNHEY and CDR2 SVGEGT. The CDR3 extends over 13 amino acids. V lost 7 bases to trimming and J lost 1 base, with 9 bases between them. Written as DNA, the CDR3 is TGTGCCAGCACCCGGGTAGGCACAGATACGCAGTATTTT. Protein: CASTRVGTDTQYF.

This clonotype was seen ten or more times. This chain joins TRBV5-1 and TRBJ2-1; the match to TRBD2 covers 8 bases. CDR3 length: 16 amino acids. The germline V gene encodes CDR1 SGHRS and CDR2 YFSETQ. Losses at the gene ends were 5 bases for V and 0 bases for J; bases not matched to a gene: 7. For the CDR3, the DNA is TGCGCCAGCAGGCCTGCCGGGACTAGCTCCTACAATGAGCAGTTCTTC. Amino acids: CASRPAGTSSYNEQFF.

Ten or more counts support this clonotype. This chain joins TRBV28 and TRBJ1-4; 7 bases line up with TRBD1. This CDR3 contains 16 residues. The germline V gene has CDR1 MDHEN and CDR2 SYDVKM. After removal of 2 bases from V and 8 bases from J, the junction contained 11 bases not matched to a gene. CDR3 nucleotide sequence: TGTGCCAGCAGTTTAACCGAGGGGGCTGGGGACGAAAAACTGTTTTTT. Residues: CASSLTEGAGDEKLFF.

The V and J genes are TRBV10-1 and TRBJ2-5; D not certain. Germline V gene sequence: CDR1 WNHNN, CDR2 SYGVQD (reference sequence). V lost 3 bases, J lost 4 bases, and 12 bases lay in between. The CDR3 sequence is 14 residues long. The CDR3 loop reads CASSDHERRETQYF. Written as DNA, the CDR3 is TGCGCCAGCAGTGACCATGAAAGGCGAGAGACCCAGTACTTC.